The 20 T cell receptor beta chains reported below all come from one sample, sequenced in a study of blood T cell repertoires in COVID-19 (dated by TCRdb to the early 2020s). The library was produced with the immunoSEQ multiplex PCR assay. As stored in TCRdb, this immuneACCESS dataset retains in-frame rearrangements with V and J assigned. A fraction of the clones does not appear; measured against another copy, unresolved V genes explain less than half of the discrepancy, and the remainder lacks a known reason. This sample lists 200,000 to 250,000 clones; 80% were detected once. The ten largest account for roughly 13% of the sample. Sequenced: peripheral blood. The receptors were gathered from a human donor in a cohort sampled during active COVID-19.

The chain carries TRBV7-2 and TRBJ1-1, with D maybe TRBD1 (5 bases). This CDR3 is 15 amino acids long. CDR1 and CDR2 (germline): SGHTA, FQGNSA. V was shortened by 5 bases and J by 6 bases, with 19 bases between the two germline ends. This CDR3 is CASSRTFREGAEAFF. The CDR3 bases are TGTGCCAGCAGCCGTACATTCAGGGAGGGAGCTGAAGCTTTCTTT.

In this sample, this clone turned up a few times. The chain links TRBV27 to TRBJ2-7; tentative D call: TRBD1 (5 bases). The CDR3 contains 14 residues. Germline lookup yields CDR1 MNHEY and CDR2 SMNVEV (reference sequence). The germline V and J ends were trimmed by 6 bases and 3 bases, with 15 bases remaining between them. The CDR3, as DNA: TGTGCCAGCAGCCGGAGACAGTCACACTACGAGCAGTACTTC. This translates into CASSRRQSHYEQYF.

A single count supports this clone. The chain is built from TRBV27 and TRBJ2-1; 11 bases map to TRBD2. The germline V gene encodes CDR1 MNHEY and CDR2 SMNVEV (reference sequence). J was trimmed by 4 bases and V by 4 bases; bases with no gene match: 0. CDR3 size: 14 residues. The CDR3 coding sequence is TGTGCCAGCAGTTCTAGCGGGAGGTACAATGAGCAGTTCTTC. Translating it yields CASSSSGRYNEQFF.

This rearrangement joins TRBV6-5 to TRBJ1-1, with 7 bases fitting TRBD1. V dropped 2 bases and J dropped 9; count of bases not matched to a gene: 3. CDR1 and CDR2 from the germline V gene are MNHEY and SVGAGI. This CDR3 comprises 12 residues. Written as DNA, the CDR3 is TGTGCCAGCAGTTACACGACAGGGCAAGCTTTCTTT. It is translated as CASSYTTGQAFF.

J is TRBJ1-2 and V is TRBV28; D remains ambiguous. The CDR3 covers 13 residues. V lost 7 bases and J lost 1, with 10 bases in between. The germline V gene has CDR1 MDHEN and CDR2 SYDVKM. CDR3 nucleotides: TGTGCCAGCATTGAGGAGGGTAACTATGGCTACACCTTC. Residues: CASIEEGNYGYTF.

The chain employs TRBV2 and TRBJ2-4; 7 nucleotides align to TRBD1. The germline V gene encodes CDR1 SNHLY and CDR2 FYNNEI. The CDR3 consists of 14 residues. Germline trimming cut 7 bases from V and 0 bases from J; bases unmatched to any gene: 3. In DNA form, the CDR3 reads TGTGCCAGCAAACAGGGGCTAGCCAAAAACATTCAGTACTTC. Amino acid sequence: CASKQGLAKNIQYF.

This clone has more than one count but fewer than ten. The rearrangement links TRBV14 to TRBJ2-3; D is uncertain. CDR3 length equals 12 residues. V was trimmed by 4 bases and J by 4 bases, leaving 6 bases between them. CDR1 is SGHDN, CDR2 FVKESK, per germline. The CDR3 spells CASSPQSDTQYF. DNA of the CDR3: TGTGCCAGCAGCCCCCAGTCAGATACGCAGTATTTT.

V usage is TRBV7-2 and J usage is TRBJ2-7; TRBD2 agrees at 8 bases. The ends lost 5 bases at V and 5 bases at J; junction bases unmatched: 8. The CDR3 covers 14 residues. From germline, CDR1 is SGHTA and CDR2 FQGNSA. The CDR3 sequence: CASSLRRGVDEQYF. DNA for the CDR3: TGTGCCAGCAGCCTTCGGCGGGGGGTCGACGAGCAGTACTTC. Full variable domain (outside the CDR3, taken from reference TRBV7-2 and TRBJ2-7): GAGVSQSPSNKVTEKGKDVELRCDPISGHTALYWYRQSLGQGLEFLIYFQGNSAPDKSGLPSDRFSAERTGGSVSTLTIQRTQQEDSAVYLCASSLRRGVDEQYFGPGTRLTVT.

This clone has only a few counts. The CDR3 DNA sequence: TGTGCCAGCAGACTCACTGGTCCGAACACCGGGGAGCTGTTTTTT. Translating it yields CASRLTGPNTGELFF. The chain has TRBV2 and TRBJ2-2; D is ambiguous. The V end was cut by 6 bases, the J end by 0 bases, with 11 bases between. This CDR3 has 15 amino acids. From germline, CDR1 is SNHLY and CDR2 FYNNEI. The whole variable domain, filled in from reference TRBV2 and TRBJ2-2, reads EPEVTQTPSHQVTQMGQEVILRCVPISNHLYFYWYRQILGQKVEFLVSFYNNEISEKSEIFDDQFSVERPDGSNFTLKIRSTKLEDSAMYFCASRLTGPNTGELFFGEGSRLTVL.

The V gene is TRBV6-4, the J gene TRBJ1-1, with 9 bases identical to TRBD1. The CDR3 consists of 15 residues. After removal of 4 bases from V and 0 bases from J, the junction contained 3 bases not matched to a gene. Per the germline V gene, CDR1 is MRHNA and CDR2 is SNTAGT. The CDR3 sequence: CASSGGQGLNTEAFF. In DNA form, the CDR3 reads TGTGCCAGCAGTGGCGGACAGGGGCTGAACACTGAAGCTTTCTTT.

The V and J genes are TRBV5-1 and TRBJ2-7; 9 positions match TRBD1. This CDR3 region has 15 residues. Trimming cost V 4 bases and J 7 bases; bases outside gene matches: 12. CDR1 is SGHRS and CDR2 is YFSETQ in the germline V gene. The CDR3 nucleotides are TGCGCCAGCAGCACCACCGGGACAGGGATACTAGAGCAGTACTTC. Its protein is CASSTTGTGILEQYF.

This clone was seen ten or more times. V and J are TRBV27 and TRBJ2-5; 9 bases align to TRBD1. The CDR3 length is 17 residues. The J segment lost 5 bases and the V segment lost 8 bases, leaving 18 bases of the junction unmatched. Looked up from germline, CDR1 is MNHEY and CDR2 is SMNVEV (reference sequence). The CDR3: CASQTGGAYGVVETQYF. In DNA form, the CDR3 reads TGTGCCAGCCAAACAGGGGGCGCTTACGGGGTCGTCGAGACCCAGTACTTC.

The genes are TRBV4-3 and TRBJ1-2; TRBD1 matches 10 bases. The CDR3 runs 17 residues. Germline CDR1 is LGHNA and CDR2 is YSLEER. V was clipped by 2 bases and J by 1 base; unmatched bases: 7. CDR3: CASSQTWDRGFNYGYTF. Written as DNA, the CDR3 is TGCGCCAGCAGCCAAACATGGGACAGGGGTTTTAACTATGGCTACACCTTC.

The rearrangement joins TRBV5-1 to TRBJ2-1, with 12 bases fitting TRBD2. Germline CDR1 reads SGHRS; CDR2 reads YFSETQ. Germline trimming cut 4 bases from V and 4 bases from J; bases unmatched to any gene: 3. The CDR3 spans 15 residues. CDR3 sequence: CASSPGLAGYNEQFF. In DNA, the CDR3 is TGCGCCAGCAGCCCCGGACTAGCGGGGTACAATGAGCAGTTCTTC.

This chain connects TRBV13 to TRBJ2-1; 7 bases align to TRBD2. CDR1 and CDR2 from the germline V gene are PRHDT and FYEKMQ (reference sequence). V shed 3 bases, J shed 9 bases, and the junction held 14 bases outside the gene matches. The CDR3 loop spans 16 amino acids. The CDR3 loop is CASSLGRREYGSEQFF. CDR3 DNA sequence: TGTGCCAGCAGCTTGGGCCGGCGGGAGTATGGAAGTGAGCAGTTCTTC.

This chain connects TRBV3-1 (or the pseudogene TRBV3-2) to TRBJ2-7; a weak D match, TRBD1 (6 bases). The CDR3 is 13 amino acids. Germline loops: CDR1 LGHDT, CDR2 YNNKEL (reference sequence). Trimming removed 2 bases at V and 4 bases at J, with 9 bases between. In DNA form, the CDR3 reads TGTGCCAGCAGCCAATTCGACAGGTACGAGCAGTACTTC. Amino acids: CASSQFDRYEQYF.

The gene calls are TRBV28 and TRBJ2-1; D is ambiguous. The CDR3 consists of 15 residues. V was shortened by 5 bases and J by 2 bases, with 13 bases between the two germline ends. Germline-derived CDR1 and CDR2 are MDHEN and SYDVKM. The CDR3 coding sequence is TGTGCCAGCAGTGGAGTCGGCCTAGCCTACAATGAGCAGTTCTTC. Its translation is CASSGVGLAYNEQFF. The full variable domain, with the rest looked up from reference TRBV28 and TRBJ2-1, is DVKVTQSSRYLVKRTGEKVFLECVQDMDHENMFWYRQDPGLGLRLIYFSYDVKMKEKGDIPEGYSVSREKKERFSLILESASTNQTSMYLCASSGVGLAYNEQFFGPGTRLTVL.

This chain links TRBV28 with TRBJ1-2; 11 nucleotides agree with TRBD1. Looked up from germline, CDR1 is MDHEN and CDR2 is SYDVKM. CDR3 length: 17 amino acids. The V segment lost 2 bases and the J segment 3 bases; nucleotides outside the gene matches: 8. In DNA form, the CDR3 reads TGTGCCAGCAGTTTAGGGGGGACAGGGGGTTTATACTATGGCTACACCTTC. Its protein product is CASSLGGTGGLYYGYTF.

The gene calls are TRBV19 and TRBJ1-2; no clear D gene. V dropped 3 bases and J dropped 8 bases, with 10 bases sitting between them. Germline V gives CDR1 LNHDA, CDR2 SQIVND (reference sequence). The CDR3 runs to 12 residues. CDR3 residues: CASSIYSRGYTF. CDR3 nucleotides: TGTGCCAGTAGTATTTACAGCAGGGGCTACACCTTC.

The CDR3 DNA reads as TGCGCCAGCAGCTTGGTGGTCCAGAAGAATTCACCCCTCCACTTT. Its translation: CASSLVVQKNSPLHF. This chain connects TRBV5-1 to TRBJ1-6; no clear D. The V gene's germline CDR1 is SGHRS and CDR2 YFSETQ. CDR3 length: 15 amino acids. V lost 0 bases, J lost 7 bases, and 11 bases lay in between.